The clone carrying this T cell receptor beta chain appeared once. The data stem from a study of blood T cell repertoires in COVID-19. The overall study: Specimens from acute and convalescent COVID-19 originated in the United States, Italy and Spain.

Which cohort a participant joined came from the clinical history participants gave. The study counted Cohort 3 donors as recovered given two negative PCRs, clearance, or symptom resolution. In the authors' workflow: Reference gene primer amplification yielded estimated nucleated cell counts. Profiled with immunoSEQ multiplex PCR; TCRdb holds only in-frame clones, not every one. V and J calls and clone size follow that table, whereas D and trimming were derived from the DNA. The table records about 430,000 clones, roughly nine tenths of them present only once. The CDR3 length is 12 residues. Trimming removed 4 bases at V and 3 bases at J, with 6 bases between. CDR1 and CDR2 (germline): SGHDT, YYEEEE.

The genes are TRBV5-6 and TRBJ2-3; D is undetermined. The source material was PBMCs or T cells enriched from blood (not recorded which). The TCR originated in a man aged 25 to 40 who had recovered from COVID-19. CDR3 coding DNA: TGTGCCAGCAGCCCCGGGACAGATACGCAGTATTTT. As protein: CASSPGTDTQYF.